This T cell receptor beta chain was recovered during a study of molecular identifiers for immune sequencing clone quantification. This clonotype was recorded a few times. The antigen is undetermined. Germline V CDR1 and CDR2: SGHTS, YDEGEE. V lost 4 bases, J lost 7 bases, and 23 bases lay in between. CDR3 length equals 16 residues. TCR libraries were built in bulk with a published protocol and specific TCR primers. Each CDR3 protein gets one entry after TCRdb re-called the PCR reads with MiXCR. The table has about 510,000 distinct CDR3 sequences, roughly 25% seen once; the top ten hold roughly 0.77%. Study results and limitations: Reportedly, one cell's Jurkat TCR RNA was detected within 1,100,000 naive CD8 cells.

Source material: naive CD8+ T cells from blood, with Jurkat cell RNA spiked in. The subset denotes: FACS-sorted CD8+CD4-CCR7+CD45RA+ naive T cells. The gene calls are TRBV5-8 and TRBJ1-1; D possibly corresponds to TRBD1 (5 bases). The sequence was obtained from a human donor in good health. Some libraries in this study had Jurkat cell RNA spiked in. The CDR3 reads CASSLDDRGDFDEAFF. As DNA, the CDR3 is TGTGCCAGCAGCCTGGACGATAGAGGGGATTTTGATGAAGCTTTCTTT.